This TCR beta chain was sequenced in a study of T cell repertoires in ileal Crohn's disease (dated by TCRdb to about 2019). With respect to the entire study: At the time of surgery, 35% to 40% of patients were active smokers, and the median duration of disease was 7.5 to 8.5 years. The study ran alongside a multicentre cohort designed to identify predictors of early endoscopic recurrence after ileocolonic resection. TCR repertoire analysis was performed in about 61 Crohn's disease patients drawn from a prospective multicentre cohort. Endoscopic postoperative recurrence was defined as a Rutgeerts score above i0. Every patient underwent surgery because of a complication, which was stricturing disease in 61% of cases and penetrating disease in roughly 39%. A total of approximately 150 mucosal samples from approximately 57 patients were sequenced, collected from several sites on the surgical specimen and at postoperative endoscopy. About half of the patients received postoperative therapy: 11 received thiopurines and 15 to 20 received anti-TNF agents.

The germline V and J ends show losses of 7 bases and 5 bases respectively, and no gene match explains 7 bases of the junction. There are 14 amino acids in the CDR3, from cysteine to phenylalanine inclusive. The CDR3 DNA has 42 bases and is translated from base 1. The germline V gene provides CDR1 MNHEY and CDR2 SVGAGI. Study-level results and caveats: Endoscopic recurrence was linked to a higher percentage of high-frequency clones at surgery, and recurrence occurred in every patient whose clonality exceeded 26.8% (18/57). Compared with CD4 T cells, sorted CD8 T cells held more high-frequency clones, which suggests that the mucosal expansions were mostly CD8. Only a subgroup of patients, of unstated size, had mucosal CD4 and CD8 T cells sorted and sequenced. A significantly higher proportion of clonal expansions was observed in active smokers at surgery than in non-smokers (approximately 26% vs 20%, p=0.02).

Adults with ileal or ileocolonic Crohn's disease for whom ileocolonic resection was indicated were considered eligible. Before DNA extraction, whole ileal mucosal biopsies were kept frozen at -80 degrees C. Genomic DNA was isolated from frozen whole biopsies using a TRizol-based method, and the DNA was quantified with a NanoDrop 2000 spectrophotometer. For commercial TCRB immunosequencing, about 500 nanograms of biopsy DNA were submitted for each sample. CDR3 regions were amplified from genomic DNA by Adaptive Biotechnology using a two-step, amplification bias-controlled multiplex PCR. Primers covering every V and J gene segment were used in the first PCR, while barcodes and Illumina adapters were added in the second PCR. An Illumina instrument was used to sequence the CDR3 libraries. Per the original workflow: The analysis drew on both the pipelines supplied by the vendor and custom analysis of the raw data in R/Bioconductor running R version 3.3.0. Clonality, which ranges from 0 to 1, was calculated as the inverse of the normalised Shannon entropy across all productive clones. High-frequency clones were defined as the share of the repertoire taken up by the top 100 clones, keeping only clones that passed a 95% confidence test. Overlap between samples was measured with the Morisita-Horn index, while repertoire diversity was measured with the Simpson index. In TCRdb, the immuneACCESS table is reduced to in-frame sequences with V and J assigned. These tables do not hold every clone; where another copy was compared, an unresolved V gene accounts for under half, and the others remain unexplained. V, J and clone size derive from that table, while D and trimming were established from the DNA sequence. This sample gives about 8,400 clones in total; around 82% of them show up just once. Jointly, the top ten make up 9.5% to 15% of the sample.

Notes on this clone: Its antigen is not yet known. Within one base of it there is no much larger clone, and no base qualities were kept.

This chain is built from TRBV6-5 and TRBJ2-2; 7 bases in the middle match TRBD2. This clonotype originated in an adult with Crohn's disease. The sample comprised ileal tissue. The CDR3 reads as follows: CASKLGGSTGELFF. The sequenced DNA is TGTGCCAGCAAGTTAGGCGGGAGTACCGGGGAGCTGTTTTTT.